These 31 T cell receptor beta chains share one sample of origin, sequenced in a study of cytomegalovirus exposure and HLA in healthy donors. 13 Jbeta primers and 60 Vbeta primers were used for the PCR. TCRdb's table, derived via immunoSEQ multiplex PCR, lists solely in-frame clones and lacks some. The table shows some 100,000 clones, with more than 60% occurring only once. The specimen was PBMCs. These receptors came from a female donor in good health and CMV-seronegative.

The chain links TRBV7-9 to TRBJ1-2; D unresolved. The CDR3 extends over 13 amino acids. The V and J ends lost 5 bases and 1 base respectively, with 8 bases between them. CDR1 and CDR2 (germline): SEHNR, FQNEAQ (reference sequence). CDR3 coding DNA: TGTGCCAGCAGCCCCGCTAGTAACTATGGCTACACCTTC. Amino acids: CASSPASNYGYTF.

This clone has just one count. The chain uses TRBV6-4 and TRBJ1-5, with D tentatively TRBD1 (6 bases). Germline V gene data show CDR1 as MRHNA and CDR2 as SNTAGT. The CDR3 has 13 residues. The germline V and J ends were trimmed by 6 bases and 3 bases, with 9 bases remaining between them. DNA of the CDR3: TGTGCCAGCAGCTCAGGGGACAATCAGCCCCAGCATTTT. This translates into CASSSGDNQPQHF.

This clone was recorded at least ten times. The genes are TRBV4-2 and TRBJ1-3; D remains unclear. The CDR3 contains 15 residues. Trimming took 0 bases from V and 7 from J, leaving 13 bases between them. Per germline, CDR1 LGHNA and CDR2 YNFKEQ. As DNA, the CDR3 is TGTGCCAGCAGCCAAGATCAAGGAGGGTCTAACACCATATATTTT. Translated: CASSQDQGGSNTIYF.

This chain links TRBV7-9 with TRBJ1-2; D is possibly TRBD1 (6 bases). Trimming took off 2 bases at V and 6 bases at J, with 16 bases between the two ends. CDR3 size: 15 residues. Germline V gene data show CDR1 as SEHNR and CDR2 as FQNEAQ (reference sequence). CDR3 sequence: CASSLRSGGGDGYTF. In nucleotides, the CDR3 is TGTGCCAGCAGCTTAAGGTCCGGGGGGGGCGATGGCTACACCTTC.

The J gene is TRBJ1-1, the V gene TRBV5-5; D is perhaps TRBD1 (6 bases). Trimming stripped 6 bases from V and 1 base from J, with 13 bases between. In germline, CDR1 is SGHKS, CDR2 YYEKEE (reference sequence). The CDR3 is 14 residues long. The CDR3 region is CASTFETGNTEAFF. The CDR3 DNA sequence: TGTGCCAGCACCTTTGAGACAGGGAACACTGAAGCTTTCTTT.

Here the CDR3 reads CASSRWDRVEPWKYNEQFF. As DNA, the CDR3 is TGTGCCAGCAGCCGATGGGACAGGGTGGAACCCTGGAAATACAATGAGCAGTTCTTC. The V call is TRBV5-6, the J call TRBJ2-1; 9 nucleotides line up with TRBD1. With 4 bases clipped from V and 4 bases from J, the junction kept 18 bases outside the gene matches. CDR3 length: 19 amino acids. Germline-derived CDR1 and CDR2 are SGHDT and YYEEEE.

V and J are TRBV5-1 and TRBJ2-1; 7 bases map to TRBD2. The J segment lost 2 bases and the V segment lost 6 bases, leaving 8 bases of the junction unmatched. This CDR3 contains 15 residues. The germline gives CDR1 SGHRS, CDR2 YFSETQ. The CDR3 nucleotides are TGCGCCAGCACGTCCGGGGAGGGACCCTACAATGAGCAGTTCTTC. Its protein product is CASTSGEGPYNEQFF.

J is TRBJ2-2 and V is TRBV9; weak D call: TRBD2 (6 bases). This CDR3 spans 17 amino acids. CDR1 is SGDLS, CDR2 YYNGEE, per germline. V was clipped by 4 bases and J by 5 bases, with 21 bases between them. The CDR3 DNA reads TGTGCCAGCAGCTATTCCCTGGAGCGGGTTGGGACCGGGGAGCTGTTTTTT. Protein: CASSYSLERVGTGELFF.

The chain carries TRBV6-5 and TRBJ1-1, with D maybe TRBD1 (5 bases). This CDR3 comprises 13 residues. Germline V CDR1 and CDR2: MNHEY, SVGAGI. The V end lost 6 bases, the J end lost 11 bases, and 19 bases lay between the germline ends. The CDR3 loop reads CASSEGLPSPAFF. The CDR3 DNA reads as TGTGCCAGCAGCGAGGGACTCCCGAGCCCGGCTTTCTTT.

The chain joins TRBV5-6 to TRBJ2-5; D gene uncertain. Gene TRBJ2-7 matches the end of the DNA better, so the J call may be wrong. The CDR3 is 11 amino acids. Per germline, CDR1 SGHDT and CDR2 YYEEEE. The CDR3 nucleotides are TGTGCCAGCAGCGCGCGCTACGAGCAGTACTTC. It translates to CASSARYEQYF.

J is TRBJ1-2 and V is TRBV12-5, with a weak D call TRBD1 (6 bases). From germline, CDR1 is LGHNT and CDR2 FRNRAP. This CDR3 is built from 19 residues. Trimming stripped 0 bases from V and 3 bases from J, with 23 bases between. The CDR3 nucleotides are TGTGCTAGTGGTTTGGTCACCGGTCGGGGAGGGGGATTGGACTATGGCTACACCTTC. This gives the protein CASGLVTGRGGGLDYGYTF. Variable domain in full (rest from reference TRBV12-5 and TRBJ1-2): DARVTQTPRHKVTEMGQEVTMRCQPILGHNTVFWYRQTMMQGLELLAYFRNRAPLDDSGMPKDRFSAEMPDATLATLKIQPSEPRDSAVYFCASGLVTGRGGGLDYGYTFGSGTRLTVV.

The J gene is TRBJ2-7, the V gene TRBV27; 8 bases map to TRBD1. The V and J ends lost 5 bases and 0 bases, in that order; junction bases with no gene match: 9. Per germline, CDR1 MNHEY and CDR2 SMNVEV (reference sequence). This CDR3 is 16 amino acids long. CDR3 DNA sequence: TGTGCCAGCAGTCCGCGGACAGGGAAGGGCTCCTACGAGCAGTACTTC. This translates into CASSPRTGKGSYEQYF.

This clone has only one observation. The chain carries TRBV19 and TRBJ1-5, with D unclear. This CDR3 has 14 amino acids. Germline CDR1 LNHDA, CDR2 SQIVND (reference sequence). The V gene lost 3 bases and the J gene lost 11 bases, with 17 bases spanning the gap. This CDR3 is CASSMGKDSTAQHF. The CDR3 DNA sequence: TGTGCCAGTAGTATGGGAAAGGACTCAACGGCCCAGCATTTT.

The rearrangement links TRBV11-2 to TRBJ2-7; TRBD1 matches 7 bases. CDR1 SGHAT and CDR2 FQNNGV come from the germline V gene. Trimming cost V 5 bases and J 4 bases; bases outside gene matches: 11. The CDR3 runs to 15 residues. CDR3 loop: CASSRLTGVAYEQYF. The CDR3 DNA sequence: TGTGCCAGCAGCAGACTAACAGGGGTGGCGTACGAGCAGTACTTC.

V and J are TRBV9 and TRBJ1-6; maybe TRBD1 (6 bases). The CDR3 extends over 14 amino acids. Germline CDR1 is SGDLS and CDR2 is YYNGEE. Deletions cut 0 bases from V and 6 bases from J, with 7 bases between. CDR3 sequence: CASSVDRANSPLHF. CDR3 nucleotide sequence: TGTGCCAGCAGCGTAGACAGGGCTAATTCACCCCTCCACTTT.

This clone was picked up one time. The chain employs TRBV19 and TRBJ1-5, with D unclear. This CDR3 has 17 amino acids. The V and J ends lost 3 bases and 2 bases respectively, with 17 bases between them. Per germline, CDR1 LNHDA and CDR2 SQIVND (reference sequence). CDR3 sequence (DNA): TGTGCCAGTAGTATTTGGGTAGGAAATGGAGGCAATCAGCCCCAGCATTTT. Amino acid sequence: CASSIWVGNGGNQPQHF.

This chain joins TRBV11-2 and TRBJ2-5; possibly TRBD2 for D (5 bases). V was trimmed by 2 bases and J by 2 bases, leaving 12 bases between them. This CDR3 spans 15 amino acids. Germline CDR1 SGHAT, CDR2 FQNNGV. CDR3 bases: TGTGCCAGCAGCTTATTGCCTAGCTCGCAAGAGACCCAGTACTTC. Translating gives CASSLLPSSQETQYF.

In DNA form, the CDR3 reads TGCAGCGTTCAGGACAGGGGAAGTGGGGCCAACGTCCTGACTTTC. This gives the protein CSVQDRGSGANVLTF. This chain uses TRBV29-1 with TRBJ2-6; TRBD1 aligns across 9 bases. Trimming took 5 bases from V and 3 from J; bases not matched to a gene: 5. The CDR3 runs to 15 residues. Germline CDR1 reads SQVTM; CDR2 reads ANQGSEA. The full variable domain, with the rest looked up from reference TRBV29-1 and TRBJ2-6, is SAVISQKPSRDICQRGTSLTIQCQVDSQVTMMFWYRQQPGQSLTLIATANQGSEATYESGFVIDKFPISRPNLTFSTLTVSNMSPEDSSIYLCSVQDRGSGANVLTFGAGSRLTVL.

V and J are TRBV27 and TRBJ2-7; D unclear. The V end was cut by 0 bases, the J end by 3 bases, with 9 bases between. This CDR3 contains 14 residues. The V gene's germline CDR1 is MNHEY and CDR2 SMNVEV (reference sequence). This CDR3 is CASSLSLPGYEQYF. In nucleotides, the CDR3 is TGTGCCAGCAGTTTATCGCTTCCGGGCTACGAGCAGTACTTC.

As for this clone: At the DNA level, this CDR3 is encoded by other sequences in the same sample as well. This chain connects TRBV2 to TRBJ1-2; a weak D match, TRBD1 (5 bases). Per germline, CDR1 SNHLY and CDR2 FYNNEI. V was clipped by 8 bases and J by 5 bases, with 21 bases between them. This CDR3 comprises 15 residues. DNA for the CDR3: TGTGCCAGCCCAGCCGGGGGAGGGCCGACGTATGGCTACACCTTC. Translating gives CASPAGGGPTYGYTF.

This clone showed up just once. CDR3 sequence reads: CASRDRVSAESPLHF. The CDR3 region has the DNA TGTGCCAGCAGGGACAGGGTTTCGGCGGAATCACCCCTCCACTTT. The rearrangement uses TRBV6-1 and TRBJ1-6, with 8 bases aligning to TRBD1. Germline CDR1 and CDR2: MNHNS and SASEGT. The V gene end was trimmed by 6 bases and the J gene end by 10 bases; junction bases not matched to a gene: 11. The length of the CDR3 is 15 residues.

The gene calls are TRBV30 and TRBJ2-2; D is perhaps TRBD2 (5 bases). This CDR3 has 15 amino acids. The V end lost 2 bases, the J end lost 2 bases, and 12 bases lay between the germline ends. Germline V gene sequence: CDR1 GTSNPN, CDR2 SVGIG (reference sequence). CDR3 DNA: TGTGCCTGGAGTCTCCGCCGACTAAACACCGGGGAGCTGTTTTTT. Amino acids: CAWSLRRLNTGELFF. Full variable domain (rest looked up from reference TRBV30 and TRBJ2-2): SQTIHQWPATLVQPVGSPLSLECTVEGTSNPNLYWYRQAAGRGLQLLFYSVGIGQISSEVPQNLSASRPQDRQFILSSKKLLLSDSGFYLCAWSLRRLNTGELFFGEGSRLTVL.

A remark on this clone: The DNA is omitted, as the CDR3 cannot be located on it reliably, and the CDR3 follows TCRdb's listing. This sequence joins TRBV2 and TRBJ1-1. Looked up from germline, CDR1 is SNHLY and CDR2 is FYNNEI. Termini included, the CDR3 measures 12 amino acids. CDR3 region: CASSEWGGGTFF.

J is TRBJ2-2 and V is TRBV19; maybe TRBD1 (6 bases). V was pared by 5 bases and J by 0 bases, with 7 bases between. Per the germline V gene, CDR1 is LNHDA and CDR2 is SQIVND (reference sequence). This CDR3 has 14 amino acids. This chain's CDR3 is CASSSGANTGELFF. The CDR3 region has the DNA TGTGCCAGTAGTTCAGGGGCGAACACCGGGGAGCTGTTTTTT.

This chain uses TRBV18 with TRBJ1-3; D call uncertain. Germline-derived CDR1 and CDR2 are KGHSH and LQKENI. This CDR3 region has 13 residues. V was trimmed by 6 bases and J by 3 bases, leaving 9 bases between them. CDR3 sequence reads: CASSRDFGNTIYF. As DNA, the CDR3 is TGTGCCAGCTCCCGTGACTTTGGAAACACCATATATTTT.

This chain connects TRBV5-4 to TRBJ2-1; D call uncertain. Germline V lookup: CDR1 SGHNT, CDR2 YYREEE (reference sequence). CDR3 length: 17 residues. V was shortened by 4 bases and J by 3 bases, with 20 bases between the two germline ends. CDR3 bases: TGTGCCAGCAGCACCCACCTCGGAGCGTCGCGCTACAATGAGCAGTTCTTC. Its protein is CASSTHLGASRYNEQFF.

The CDR3, as DNA: TGTGCCAGCAGCTTCGGACAGGGTTACCAGCCCCAGCATTTT. Translating gives CASSFGQGYQPQHF. The chain links TRBV5-6 to TRBJ1-5, with TRBD1 identical over 8 bases. The V segment lost 2 bases and the J segment 7 bases; nucleotides outside the gene matches: 5. CDR1 and CDR2 (germline): SGHDT, YYEEEE. CDR3 length: 14 amino acids.

The chain joins TRBV27 to TRBJ1-5; D is possibly TRBD1 (5 bases). Germline assignment: CDR1 MNHEY and CDR2 SMNVEV (reference sequence). V lost 8 bases, J lost 10 bases, and 6 bases lay in between. The CDR3 runs 9 residues. CDR3 in amino acids: CASGAPQHF. The CDR3 coding sequence is TGTGCCAGCGGGGCTCCCCAGCATTTT.

The rearrangement joins TRBV5-4 to TRBJ1-3; TRBD1 might be the D (6 bases). The V gene lost 3 bases and the J gene lost 7 bases, with 14 bases spanning the gap. Germline V CDR1 and CDR2: SGHNT, YYREEE (reference sequence). This CDR3 spans 14 amino acids. Written as DNA, the CDR3 is TGTGCCAGCAGCTCGGACGGGAGGGGGAACACCATATATTTT. Amino acid sequence: CASSSDGRGNTIYF.

V usage is TRBV6-4 and J usage is TRBJ2-1, with 9 bases that match TRBD1. This CDR3 is 15 amino acids long. Germline V gives CDR1 MRHNA, CDR2 SNTAGT. After removal of 3 bases from V and 8 bases from J, the junction contained 8 bases not matched to a gene. Here the CDR3 reads CASSDPGTGIYEQFF. The CDR3 DNA reads TGTGCCAGCAGTGATCCCGGGACAGGGATCTATGAGCAGTTCTTC.

The V call is TRBV6-6, the J call TRBJ1-2, with TRBD1 identical over 10 bases. V lost 5 bases to trimming and J lost 6 bases; unmatched junction nucleotides: 6. Germline V CDR1 and CDR2: MNHNY, SVGAGI (reference sequence). There are 14 residues in the CDR3. CDR3 coding DNA: TGTGCCAGCAGTGATTATGGACAGGGGGATGGCTACACCTTC. This gives the protein CASSDYGQGDGYTF.